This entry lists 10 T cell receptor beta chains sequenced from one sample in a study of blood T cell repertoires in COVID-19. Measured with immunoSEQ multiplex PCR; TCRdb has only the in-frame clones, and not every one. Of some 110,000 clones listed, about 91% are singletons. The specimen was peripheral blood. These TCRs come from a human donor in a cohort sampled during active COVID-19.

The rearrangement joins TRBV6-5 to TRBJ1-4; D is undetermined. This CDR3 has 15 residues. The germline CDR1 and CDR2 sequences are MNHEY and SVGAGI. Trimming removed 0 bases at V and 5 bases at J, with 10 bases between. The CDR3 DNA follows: TGTGCCAGCAGTTACTCCACAAGATCAAATGAAAAACTGTTTTTT. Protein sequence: CASSYSTRSNEKLFF.

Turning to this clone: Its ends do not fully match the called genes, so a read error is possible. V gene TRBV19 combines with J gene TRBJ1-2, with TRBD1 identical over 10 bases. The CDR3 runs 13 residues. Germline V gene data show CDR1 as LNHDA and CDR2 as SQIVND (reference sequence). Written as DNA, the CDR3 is TGTGCCAGTAGTATGTGGACAGGGGGAGATCATAGATTC. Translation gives CASSMWTGGDHRF.

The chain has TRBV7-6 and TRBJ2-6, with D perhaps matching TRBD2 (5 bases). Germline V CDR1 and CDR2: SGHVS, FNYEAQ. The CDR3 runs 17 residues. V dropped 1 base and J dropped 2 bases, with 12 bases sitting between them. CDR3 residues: CASSLESTTAGANVLTF. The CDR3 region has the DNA TGTGCCAGCAGCTTAGAGTCGACTACCGCTGGGGCCAACGTCCTGACTTTC.

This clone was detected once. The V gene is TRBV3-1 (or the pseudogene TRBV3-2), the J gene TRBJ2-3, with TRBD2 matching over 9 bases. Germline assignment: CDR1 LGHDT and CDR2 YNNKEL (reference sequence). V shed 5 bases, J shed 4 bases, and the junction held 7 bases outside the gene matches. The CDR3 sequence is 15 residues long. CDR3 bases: TGTGCCAGCAGCTTAGCGGGAGCTTTGTCAGATACGCAGTATTTT. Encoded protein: CASSLAGALSDTQYF.

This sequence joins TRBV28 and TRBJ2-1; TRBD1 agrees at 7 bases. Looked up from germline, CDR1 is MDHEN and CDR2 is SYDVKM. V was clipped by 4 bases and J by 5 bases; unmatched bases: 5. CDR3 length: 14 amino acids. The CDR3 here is CASSYRTGNNEQFF. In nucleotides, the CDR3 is TGTGCCAGCAGTTACCGGACAGGCAACAATGAGCAGTTCTTC.

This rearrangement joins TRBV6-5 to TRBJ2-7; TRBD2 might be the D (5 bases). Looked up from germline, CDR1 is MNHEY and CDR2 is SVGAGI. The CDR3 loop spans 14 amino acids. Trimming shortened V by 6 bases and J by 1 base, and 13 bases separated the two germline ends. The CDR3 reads CASRRTVNSYEQYF. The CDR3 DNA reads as TGTGCCAGCAGACGGACTGTCAATTCCTACGAGCAGTACTTC.

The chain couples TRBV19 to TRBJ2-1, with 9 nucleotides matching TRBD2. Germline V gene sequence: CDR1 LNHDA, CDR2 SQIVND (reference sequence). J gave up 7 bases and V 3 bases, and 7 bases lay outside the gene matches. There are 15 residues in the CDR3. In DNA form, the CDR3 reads TGTGCCAGTAGTATTTTTAGCGGGAGAGGAAATGAGCAGTTCTTC. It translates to CASSIFSGRGNEQFF.

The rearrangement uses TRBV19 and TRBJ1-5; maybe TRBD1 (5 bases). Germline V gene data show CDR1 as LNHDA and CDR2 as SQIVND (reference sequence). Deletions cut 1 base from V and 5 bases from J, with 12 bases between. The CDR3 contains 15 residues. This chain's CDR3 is CASSIGVGGDQPQHF. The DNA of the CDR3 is TGTGCCAGTAGTATAGGGGTTGGGGGGGATCAGCCCCAGCATTTT.

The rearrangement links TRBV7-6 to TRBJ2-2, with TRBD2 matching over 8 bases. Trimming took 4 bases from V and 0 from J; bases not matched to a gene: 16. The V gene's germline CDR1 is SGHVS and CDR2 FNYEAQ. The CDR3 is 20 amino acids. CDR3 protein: CASSSGGGGGGYSNTGELFF. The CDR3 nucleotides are TGTGCCAGCAGCTCTGGCGGCGGGGGCGGGGGGTATTCGAACACCGGGGAGCTGTTTTTT. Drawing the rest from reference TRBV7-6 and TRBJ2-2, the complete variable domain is GAGVSQSPRYKVTKRGQDVALRCDPISGHVSLYWYRQALGQGPEFLTYFNYEAQQDKSGLPNDRFSAERPEGSISTLTIQRTEQRDSAMYRCASSSGGGGGGYSNTGELFFGEGSRLTVL.

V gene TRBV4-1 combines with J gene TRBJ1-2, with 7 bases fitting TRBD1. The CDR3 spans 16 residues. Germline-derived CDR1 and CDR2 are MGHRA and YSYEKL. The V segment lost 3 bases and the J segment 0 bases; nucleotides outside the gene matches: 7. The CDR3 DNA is TGCGCCAGCAGCCACCTACAGGGGCCCCCTAACTATGGCTACACCTTC. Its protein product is CASSHLQGPPNYGYTF.